This TCR beta chain is drawn from a study of CD8 T cells in ankylosing spondylitis. This clonotype was counted at least ten times. Germline V gene lookup returns CDR1 SEHNR and CDR2 FQNEAQ (reference sequence). V was clipped by 5 bases and J by 3 bases; unmatched bases: 3. This CDR3 is 13 amino acids long. A quantitative 5'-RACE method, one with molecular barcodes, was used to make TCR beta libraries. A single record per CDR3 protein comes from TCRdb applying MiXCR to the 5' RACE reads. The sample has some 240,000 distinct CDR3 sequences, approximately 20% seen once; the top ten hold around 30%. The sample comprised blood, either unsorted or a sorted T cell fraction (not recorded which). This rearrangement joins TRBV7-9 to TRBJ2-5; 7 nucleotides agree with TRBD1. This receptor was obtained from a male donor with ankylosing spondylitis or in good health (not recorded which). CDR3 nucleotide sequence: TGTGCCAGCAGCATGGGACAGAAAGAGACCCAGTACTTC. Its protein is CASSMGQKETQYF.